The 28 T cell receptor beta chains below all came from one sample that was sequenced in a study of blood T cell repertoires in COVID-19. Sequenced by immunoSEQ multiplex PCR; TCRdb stores in-frame clones only, minus some. The sample lists 270,000 or so clones; roughly 84% were seen once. Material for sequencing was peripheral blood. The receptor source for this set is a woman younger than 35 with acute or convalescent COVID-19.

The V and J genes are TRBV7-2 and TRBJ2-7, with a weak D call TRBD2 (6 bases). CDR1 and CDR2 from the germline V gene are SGHTA and FQGNSA. The CDR3 consists of 16 residues. Trimming took off 2 bases at V and 4 bases at J, with 18 bases between the two ends. In DNA, the CDR3 is TGTGCCAGCAGCTTATGGCATGGCGCGGGGCAGTACGAGCAGTACTTC. This encodes CASSLWHGAGQYEQYF.

V gene TRBV9 combines with J gene TRBJ2-5; the match to TRBD2 covers 9 bases. Germline lookup yields CDR1 SGDLS and CDR2 YYNGEE. The junction had 14 bases not matched to a gene; V was cut back by 6 bases and J by 5 bases. The CDR3 extends over 16 amino acids. The CDR3 DNA follows: TGTGCCAGCACCCGATCGGGTAGCGGGAGTTCGGAGACCCAGTACTTC. Its translation is CASTRSGSGSSETQYF.

The chain links TRBV6-6 to TRBJ2-6, with D uncertain. Germline CDR1 MNHNY, CDR2 SVGAGI (reference sequence). This CDR3 is built from 15 residues. Between the trimmed V and J ends, which lost 2 bases and 1 base, there was a span of 6 bases. In DNA, the CDR3 is TGTGCCAGCAGTTACCCCATGTCTGGGGCCAACGTCCTGACTTTC. Protein: CASSYPMSGANVLTF.

The chain joins TRBV2 to TRBJ2-3; D is possibly TRBD2 (5 bases). Trimming stripped 2 bases from V and 1 base from J, with 16 bases between. The CDR3 contains 17 residues. Looked up from germline, CDR1 is SNHLY and CDR2 is FYNNEI. As DNA, the CDR3 is TGTGCCAGCAGTGAATCCCGACCTTCGCGGGGCACAGATACGCAGTATTTT. Its protein product is CASSESRPSRGTDTQYF.

DNA of the CDR3: TGTGCCAGCAGCGTAGGTGGGAGTCTCTACAATGAGCAGTTCTTC. Protein product: CASSVGGSLYNEQFF. The V gene is TRBV9, the J gene TRBJ2-1, with D maybe TRBD2 (5 bases). Trimming took off 0 bases at V and 3 bases at J, with 10 bases between the two ends. The germline V gene encodes CDR1 SGDLS and CDR2 YYNGEE. The CDR3 totals 15 residues.

This chain connects TRBV7-8 to TRBJ1-3; 12 bases are a match to TRBD1. J lost 3 bases, V lost 5 bases, and 14 bases had no gene match. CDR1 is SGHVS and CDR2 is FQNEAQ in the germline V gene. This CDR3 is 19 amino acids long. Here the CDR3 DNA reads TGTGCCAGCAGCCTCGATAGGGACAGGGGGCTTAGTTTTGGAAACACCATATATTTT. Translation gives CASSLDRDRGLSFGNTIYF.

The CDR3 loop is CASSVGVGEQFF. CDR3 bases: TGTGCCAGCAGCGTAGGTGTCGGTGAGCAGTTCTTC. The J gene is TRBJ2-1, the V gene TRBV9; D is unclear. Germline CDR1 SGDLS, CDR2 YYNGEE. V was trimmed by 0 bases and J by 9 bases, leaving 7 bases between them. This CDR3 contains 12 residues.

Concerning this clone itself: Other nucleotide sequences in the sample specify the same CDR3. V gene TRBV27 combines with J gene TRBJ2-7, with D perhaps TRBD1 (6 bases). Between the trimmed V and J ends, which lost 5 bases and 2 bases, there was a span of 10 bases. The CDR3 length is 13 residues. The germline V gene encodes CDR1 MNHEY and CDR2 SMNVEV (reference sequence). The CDR3 DNA reads TGTGCCAGCAGTCGTGGACAGACCTACGAGCAGTACTTC. Translated: CASSRGQTYEQYF.

The rearrangement joins TRBV29-1 to TRBJ1-2; D is undetermined. This CDR3 has 12 amino acids. The V gene's germline CDR1 is SQVTM and CDR2 ANQGSEA. Trimming took off 2 bases at V and 6 bases at J, with 10 bases between the two ends. CDR3 in DNA: TGCAGCGTTGAAAGGCGGTTGGATGGCTACACCTTC. Protein sequence: CSVERRLDGYTF.

This sequence joins TRBV29-1 and TRBJ2-5; 7 nucleotides match TRBD1. V was clipped by 6 bases and J by 1 base; unmatched bases: 2. Per the germline V gene, CDR1 is SQVTM and CDR2 is ANQGSEA. This CDR3 has 12 residues. Here the CDR3 reads CSVGQVQETQYF. In nucleotides, the CDR3 is TGCAGCGTAGGACAGGTCCAAGAGACCCAGTACTTC.

V is TRBV18 and J is TRBJ1-2, with D tentatively TRBD1 (6 bases). Trimming removed 6 bases at V and 6 bases at J, with 8 bases between. The CDR3 has 11 residues. Germline-derived CDR1 and CDR2 are KGHSH and LQKENI. The CDR3 sequence: CASSDRNGYTF. The CDR3 bases are TGTGCCAGCTCGGACAGAAATGGCTACACCTTC. Complete variable domain (other parts from reference TRBV18 and TRBJ1-2): NAGVMQNPRHLVRRRGQEARLRCSPMKGHSHVYWYRQLPEEGLKFMVYLQKENIIDESGMPKERFSAEFPKEGPSILRIQQVVRGDSAAYFCASSDRNGYTFGSGTRLTVV.

The J gene is TRBJ2-5, the V gene TRBV7-3, with D perhaps matching TRBD2 (6 bases). The V end lost 2 bases, the J end lost 5 bases, and 9 bases lay between the germline ends. The germline V gene encodes CDR1 SGHTA and CDR2 FQGTGA. This CDR3 spans 13 amino acids. The CDR3, as DNA: TGTGCCAGCAGCTTACAGGCGGGGGAGACCCAGTACTTC. Translated: CASSLQAGETQYF. Variable domain in full (rest from reference TRBV7-3 and TRBJ2-5): GAGVSQTPSNKVTEKGKYVELRCDPISGHTALYWYRQSLGQGPEFLIYFQGTGAADDSGLPNDRFFAVRPEGSVSTLKIQRTERGDSAVYLCASSLQAGETQYFGPGTRLLVL.

The chain is built from TRBV6-1 and TRBJ2-7; perhaps TRBD1 as D (5 bases). The CDR3 loop spans 14 amino acids. V shed 2 bases and J shed 5 bases, with 13 bases lying between them. The germline gives CDR1 MNHNS, CDR2 SASEGT. For the CDR3, the DNA is TGTGCCAGCAGTGAAATGGGGCGACAACACGAGCAGTACTTC. It yields the protein CASSEMGRQHEQYF.

The chain employs TRBV30 and TRBJ2-1, with D maybe TRBD2 (6 bases). This CDR3 has 13 residues. Trimming left V 0 bases short and J 7 bases short, with 10 bases between. In germline, CDR1 is GTSNPN, CDR2 SVGIG (reference sequence). CDR3 nucleotides: TGTGCCTGGAGTGTAGGTGGGGGGAATGAGCAGTTCTTC. Encoded protein: CAWSVGGGNEQFF.

The J gene is TRBJ2-1, the V gene TRBV19; TRBD2 matches at 9 bases. V lost 5 bases, J lost 4 bases, and 6 bases stayed unmatched. The CDR3 is made up of 15 amino acids. CDR1 LNHDA and CDR2 SQIVND come from the germline V gene (reference sequence). The CDR3 coding sequence is TGTGCCAGTAGTGACCACACTAGCGGGTACAATGAGCAGTTCTTC. It yields the protein CASSDHTSGYNEQFF.

The rearrangement uses TRBV28 and TRBJ2-3; a possible D gene is TRBD2 (6 bases). The V and J ends lost 6 bases and 8 bases respectively, with 15 bases between them. The CDR3 extends over 13 amino acids. Germline V lookup: CDR1 MDHEN, CDR2 SYDVKM. CDR3 nucleotide sequence: TGTGCCAGCAGCCGGGAGTCCCGGGGTACGCAGTATTTT. Protein product: CASSRESRGTQYF.

This chain connects TRBV7-2 to TRBJ1-2; the D gene is possibly TRBD1 (5 bases). V lost 3 bases and J lost 3, with 11 bases in between. The CDR3 runs 14 residues. Germline CDR1 and CDR2: SGHTA and FQGNSA. CDR3 in DNA: TGTGCCAGCAGCTTGGGGGACTGGGACTATGGCTACACCTTC. Protein product: CASSLGDWDYGYTF.

The chain combines TRBV7-2 with TRBJ1-2; no clear D gene. This CDR3 comprises 11 residues. The V gene's germline CDR1 is SGHTA and CDR2 FQGNSA. With 5 bases removed from V and 5 bases from J, the gap between germline ends came to 6 bases. CDR3 sequence reads: CASSTRYGYTF. CDR3 nucleotide sequence: TGTGCCAGCAGCACCAGATATGGCTACACCTTC.

This clone was counted only a few times. The genes are TRBV12-3 or TRBV12-4 and TRBJ1-1; tentatively, D is TRBD1 (6 bases). Deletions cut 6 bases from V and 10 bases from J, with 15 bases between. The CDR3 is made up of 12 amino acids. This chain's CDR3 is CASSFRDIGAFF. The CDR3 DNA reads as TGTGCCAGCAGCTTCCGGGACATTGGAGCTTTCTTT.

The chain is built from TRBV30 and TRBJ1-2; 9 bases are a match to TRBD1. With V trimmed by 5 bases and J by 8 bases, 9 bases remained unmatched. Germline CDR1 and CDR2: GTSNPN and SVGIG (reference sequence). This CDR3 comprises 13 residues. The CDR3 DNA sequence: TGTGCCTGGGAGACAGGGGGATTTGGGGGCTACACCTTC. Protein product: CAWETGGFGGYTF. Drawing the rest from reference TRBV30 and TRBJ1-2, the complete variable domain is SQTIHQWPATLVQPVGSPLSLECTVEGTSNPNLYWYRQAAGRGLQLLFYSVGIGQISSEVPQNLSASRPQDRQFILSSKKLLLSDSGFYLCAWETGGFGGYTFGSGTRLTVV.

The rearrangement uses TRBV4-3 and TRBJ2-2; TRBD2 matches 8 bases. The CDR3 is 17 amino acids. J lost 6 bases, V lost 0 bases, and 9 bases had no gene match. Germline V gives CDR1 LGHNA, CDR2 YSLEER. CDR3: CASSQESSSGWAGELFF. CDR3 nucleotides: TGCGCCAGCAGCCAAGAAAGTTCTAGCGGGTGGGCCGGGGAGCTGTTTTTT.

The rearrangement uses TRBV10-1 and TRBJ2-2, with 7 positions matching TRBD2. The CDR3 has 16 residues. After removal of 4 bases from V and 1 base from J, the junction contained 6 bases not matched to a gene. Germline V gene lookup returns CDR1 WNHNN and CDR2 SYGVQD (reference sequence). DNA for the CDR3: TGCGCCAGCAGTGTAGTAGCTAGCGGGAACACCGGGGAGCTGTTTTTT. It encodes CASSVVASGNTGELFF.

V gene TRBV6-6 combines with J gene TRBJ2-7; 7 bases agree with TRBD1. Germline V gives CDR1 MNHNY, CDR2 SVGAGI (reference sequence). J lost 5 bases, V lost 6 bases, and 4 bases had no gene match. This CDR3 is built from 12 residues. The CDR3, as DNA: TGTGCCAGCAGCCCGGGACAGAACGAGCAGTACTTC. This codes for CASSPGQNEQYF.

This clone has only one observation. The DNA of the CDR3 is TGTGCCAGCAGCTTAATAGGACTAGCGGGGGGAAATGAGCAGTTCTTC. It translates to CASSLIGLAGGNEQFF. This sequence joins TRBV7-2 and TRBJ2-1; TRBD2 matches at 14 bases. J gave up 7 bases and V 2 bases, and 4 bases lay outside the gene matches. Germline V gene sequence: CDR1 SGHTA, CDR2 FQGNSA. The CDR3 length is 16 residues. Together with reference TRBV7-2 and TRBJ2-1, the CDR3 gives the full variable domain: GAGVSQSPSNKVTEKGKDVELRCDPISGHTALYWYRQSLGQGLEFLIYFQGNSAPDKSGLPSDRFSAERTGGSVSTLTIQRTQQEDSAVYLCASSLIGLAGGNEQFFGPGTRLTVL.

V is TRBV1 and J is TRBJ1-1. TRBV1 is an annotated pseudogene. The CDR3 covers 17 residues. CDR3 sequence (DNA): TGCACCAGCAGCCAAGGGGTACAGGCGGGAAAGAACACTGAAGCTTTCTTT. Protein: CTSSQGVQAGKNTEAFF.

This clone has just one count. This rearrangement joins TRBV12-3 or TRBV12-4 to TRBJ1-5; TRBD1 is a possible D gene (5 bases). Trimming pared 4 bases from V and 1 base from J, leaving 5 bases between. The CDR3 runs to 13 residues. The CDR3 reads CASSWTSNQPQHF. In DNA, the CDR3 is TGTGCCAGCAGTTGGACAAGCAATCAGCCCCAGCATTTT.

The chain recombines TRBV7-2 with TRBJ1-5, with D tentatively TRBD1 (6 bases). The CDR3 sequence is 17 residues long. Germline V gene data show CDR1 as SGHTA and CDR2 as FQGNSA. V dropped 0 bases and J dropped 2 bases, with 14 bases sitting between them. The CDR3 protein is CASSLAGGLLGNQPQHF. In DNA form, the CDR3 reads TGTGCCAGCAGCTTAGCGGGGGGGCTCTTAGGCAATCAGCCCCAGCATTTT.

The genes are TRBV2 and TRBJ1-2; 11 bases are a match to TRBD1. The CDR3 runs 14 residues. Unmatched junction bases numbered 3, after V lost 3 bases and J lost 6 bases. Germline-derived CDR1 and CDR2 are SNHLY and FYNNEI. The CDR3 region has the DNA TGTGCCAGCAGTGACCGGACAGGGGGCGATGGCTACACCTTC. Its protein is CASSDRTGGDGYTF.